The 23 T cell receptor beta chains in this list originate from one sample, sequenced in a study of blood T cell repertoires in COVID-19. Clones were read by immunoSEQ multiplex PCR, and TCRdb kept only the in-frame ones, dropping some. Of 100,000 to 150,000 clones listed, about 84% are singletons. Specimen: peripheral blood. These receptor sequences come from a woman aged 60 to 75 with acute or convalescent COVID-19.

The J gene is TRBJ1-1, the V gene TRBV14; D gene unclear. Germline-derived CDR1 and CDR2 are SGHDN and FVKESK. This CDR3 region has 13 residues. With 4 bases removed from V and 6 bases from J, the gap between germline ends came to 12 bases. This CDR3 is CASSRGSFAEAFF. As DNA, the CDR3 is TGTGCCAGCAGCCGAGGGTCGTTCGCTGAAGCTTTCTTT.

J is TRBJ1-2 and V is TRBV3-1 (or the pseudogene TRBV3-2); a weak D match, TRBD1 (6 bases). CDR3 length equals 15 residues. V was clipped by 4 bases and J by 2 bases, with 14 bases between them. The germline CDR1 and CDR2 sequences are LGHDT and YNNKEL (reference sequence). CDR3 residues: CASSPGGGGNYGYTF. CDR3 coding DNA: TGTGCCAGCAGCCCTGGGGGAGGGGGAAACTATGGCTACACCTTC.

The V gene is TRBV19, the J gene TRBJ2-5; tentative D call: TRBD1 (7 bases). V was cut by 6 bases and J by 5 bases, with 19 bases left in between. The germline V gene has CDR1 LNHDA and CDR2 SQIVND (reference sequence). The CDR3 has 15 amino acids. The CDR3 protein is CASSGGQPETETQYF. DNA of the CDR3: TGTGCCAGTAGCGGGGGACAGCCCGAGACGGAGACCCAGTACTTC.

This sequence joins TRBV18 and TRBJ1-5; D not resolved. The CDR3 sequence is 14 residues long. The ends were cut back, 5 bases at V and 5 bases at J, with 13 bases in the middle. Per the germline V gene, CDR1 is KGHSH and CDR2 is LQKENI. The CDR3 DNA reads TGTGCCAGCTCATCATCCGACGGGGATCAGCCCCAGCATTTT. It is translated as CASSSSDGDQPQHF. Together with reference TRBV18 and TRBJ1-5, the CDR3 gives the full variable domain: NAGVMQNPRHLVRRRGQEARLRCSPMKGHSHVYWYRQLPEEGLKFMVYLQKENIIDESGMPKERFSAEFPKEGPSILRIQQVVRGDSAAYFCASSSSDGDQPQHFGDGTRLSIL.

The chain recombines TRBV20-1 with TRBJ1-1; 7 bases align to TRBD1. Germline values: CDR1 DFQATT, CDR2 SNEGSKA (reference sequence). Unmatched junction bases numbered 2, after V lost 0 bases and J lost 10 bases. CDR3 length: 11 residues. The CDR3 region is CSARDDRAAFF. Here the CDR3 DNA reads TGCAGTGCTAGAGATGACAGGGCAGCTTTCTTT.

J is TRBJ1-1 and V is TRBV7-9; D is unclear. The ends were cut back, 6 bases at V and 2 bases at J, with 10 bases in the middle. This CDR3 has 13 amino acids. In germline, CDR1 is SEHNR, CDR2 FQNEAQ (reference sequence). CDR3 amino acids: CASSREDNTEAFF. The CDR3 nucleotides read TGTGCCAGCAGTCGAGAAGATAACACTGAAGCTTTCTTT. The whole variable domain, filled in from reference TRBV7-9 and TRBJ1-1, reads DTGVSQNPRHKITKRGQNVTFRCDPISEHNRLYWYRQTLGQGPEFLTYFQNEAQLEKSRLLSDRFSAERPKGSFSTLEIQRTEQGDSAMYLCASSREDNTEAFFGQGTRLTVV.

About this clone itself: At one of its ends the junction is not consistent with the germline gene, which may arise from a read error. CDR3 in amino acids: CASSTGGAKYGYTF. The CDR3 nucleotides read TGTGCCAGCAGCACAGGGGGCGCTAAGTATGGCTACACCTTC. The rearrangement joins TRBV2 to TRBJ1-2, with 9 nucleotides matching TRBD1. Germline V lookup: CDR1 SNHLY, CDR2 FYNNEI. The CDR3 loop spans 14 amino acids.

There are many counts of this clone. The chain employs TRBV27 and TRBJ1-1; maybe TRBD1 (5 bases). Trimming cost V 10 bases and J 8 bases, with 20 bases left between them. Germline CDR1 MNHEY, CDR2 SMNVEV (reference sequence). The CDR3 totals 13 residues. CDR3 amino acids: CAIAPGRRGEAFF. The CDR3 DNA follows: TGTGCCATCGCCCCCGGCAGGCGGGGGGAAGCTTTCTTT.

The chain couples TRBV5-1 to TRBJ2-4; D is unresolved. Germline CDR1 is SGHRS and CDR2 is YFSETQ. V was shortened by 1 base and J by 7 bases, with 9 bases between the two germline ends. The CDR3 totals 13 residues. Written as DNA, the CDR3 is TGCGCCAGCAGCTTGTTTCCAGGCAACATTCAGTACTTC. Residues: CASSLFPGNIQYF.

V usage is TRBV2 and J usage is TRBJ1-3; TRBD1 is a possible D gene (5 bases). The CDR3 runs 14 residues. V lost 6 bases, J lost 2 bases, and 11 bases lay in between. Germline CDR1 is SNHLY and CDR2 is FYNNEI. CDR3 DNA: TGTGCCAGCAGGGGCTTCAGGGCTGGAAACACCATATATTTT. Its protein product is CASRGFRAGNTIYF.

The chain recombines TRBV2 with TRBJ2-6; possible D gene TRBD2, 6 bases. CDR3 length: 16 amino acids. Germline assignment: CDR1 SNHLY and CDR2 FYNNEI. Trimming pared 4 bases from V and 2 bases from J, leaving 12 bases between. CDR3 sequence reads: CASSGLGGAGANVLTF. CDR3 nucleotide sequence: TGTGCCAGCAGTGGGTTGGGGGGTGCTGGGGCCAACGTCCTGACTTTC.

The chain is built from TRBV29-1 and TRBJ1-4, with a tentative D call TRBD1 (5 bases). CDR3 length: 13 amino acids. Per the germline V gene, CDR1 is SQVTM and CDR2 is ANQGSEA. The ends were cut back, 6 bases at V and 8 bases at J, with 16 bases in the middle. CDR3 bases: TGCAGCGTCCAAACGCAGGGAAGCGAAAAACTGTTTTTT. It specifies CSVQTQGSEKLFF. Full variable domain (missing parts from reference TRBV29-1 and TRBJ1-4): SAVISQKPSRDICQRGTSLTIQCQVDSQVTMMFWYRQQPGQSLTLIATANQGSEATYESGFVIDKFPISRPNLTFSTLTVSNMSPEDSSIYLCSVQTQGSEKLFFGSGTQLSVL.

The gene calls are TRBV10-3 and TRBJ2-2, with TRBD1 as a possible D gene (6 bases). Trimming stripped 4 bases from V and 5 bases from J, with 14 bases between. The CDR3 length is 15 residues. In germline, CDR1 is ENHRY, CDR2 SYGVKD. CDR3 loop: CAISVRTARTGELFF. The CDR3 DNA follows: TGTGCCATCAGTGTTCGGACAGCCCGAACCGGGGAGCTGTTTTTT.

This clone was observed a few times. The chain joins TRBV1 to TRBJ1-2. TRBV1 is a recognized pseudogene. CDR3 length equals 15 residues. CDR3 region: CTSSPGGGWSKGYTF. The CDR3 DNA reads TGCACCAGCAGCCCGGGGGGGGGTTGGTCGAAAGGCTACACCTTC.

The chain has TRBV4-1 and TRBJ2-1; D is possibly TRBD1 (6 bases). V was cut by 1 base and J by 4 bases, with 14 bases left in between. There are 16 residues in the CDR3. Germline V gives CDR1 MGHRA, CDR2 YSYEKL. CDR3 nucleotides: TGCGCCAGCAGCCAAGGTACAGGGCCTAAGTACAATGAGCAGTTCTTC. Translating it yields CASSQGTGPKYNEQFF.

This chain joins TRBV6-5 and TRBJ2-3; perhaps TRBD2 as D (6 bases). Germline V CDR1 and CDR2: MNHEY, SVGAGI. V shed 1 base and J shed 3 bases, with 11 bases lying between them. This CDR3 has 15 residues. In nucleotides, the CDR3 is TGTGCCAGCAGTTACTTTGCGGGGAATACAGATACGCAGTATTTT. The encoded protein is CASSYFAGNTDTQYF.

The chain couples TRBV10-3 to TRBJ2-7; 7 bases line up with TRBD1. V was pared by 3 bases and J by 1 base, with 9 bases of the junction left unmatched. Germline CDR1 ENHRY, CDR2 SYGVKD. This CDR3 comprises 16 residues. CDR3 DNA: TGTGCCATCAGTGACCAGGACAGGTCGGGGTCCTACGAGCAGTACTTC. This codes for CAISDQDRSGSYEQYF.

This chain joins TRBV5-1 and TRBJ1-1; TRBD1 might be the D (6 bases). The CDR3 consists of 13 residues. Deletions cut 3 bases from V and 6 bases from J, with 12 bases between. The V gene's germline CDR1 is SGHRS and CDR2 YFSETQ. CDR3 nucleotide sequence: TGCGCCAGCAGCTCGGCAGGGGTCGCTGAAGCTTTCTTT. This gives the protein CASSSAGVAEAFF.

The J gene is TRBJ1-6, the V gene TRBV3-1 (or the pseudogene TRBV3-2), with D possibly matching TRBD1 (6 bases). V was trimmed by 1 base and J by 5 bases, leaving 15 bases between them. The CDR3 has 17 residues. Per the germline V gene, CDR1 is LGHDT and CDR2 is YNNKEL (reference sequence). In DNA form, the CDR3 reads TGTGCCAGCAGCCAAGTTCTTGTAAGGGGGAATAATTCACCCCTCCACTTT. Its protein is CASSQVLVRGNNSPLHF.

The V call is TRBV27, the J call TRBJ2-7; 7 nucleotides align to TRBD2. Losses at the gene ends were 4 bases for V and 3 bases for J; bases not matched to a gene: 9. Germline CDR1 is MNHEY and CDR2 is SMNVEV (reference sequence). CDR3 length equals 15 residues. For the CDR3, the DNA is TGTGCCAGCAGTTCGAGCGGGACGGGAAACTACGAGCAGTACGTC. Amino acid sequence: CASSSSGTGNYEQYV.

On this clone: The same CDR3 can be traced to other DNA sequences in this sample. The chain joins TRBV30 to TRBJ2-7, with 7 bases aligning to TRBD1. Germline loops: CDR1 GTSNPN, CDR2 SVGIG (reference sequence). This CDR3 contains 12 residues. Trimming at V came to 5 bases and at J to 2 bases, leaving 3 bases not matched to a gene. CDR3 region: CAWSGQAYEQYF. The CDR3 DNA is TGTGCCTGGTCCGGACAGGCCTACGAGCAGTACTTC.

The gene calls are TRBV5-6 and TRBJ2-3; 8 bases are a match to TRBD2. Germline V gene sequence: CDR1 SGHDT, CDR2 YYEEEE. The CDR3 contains 16 residues. Trimming took 6 bases from V and 3 from J; bases not matched to a gene: 12. As DNA, the CDR3 is TGTGCCAGCATCTACCGCGCTAGCGGGTTTACAGATACGCAGTATTTT. It is translated as CASIYRASGFTDTQYF. Supplemented by reference TRBV5-6 and TRBJ2-3, the full variable domain reads DAGVTQSPTHLIKTRGQQVTLRCSPKSGHDTVSWYQQALGQGPQFIFQYYEEEERQRGNFPDRFSGHQFPNYSSELNVNALLLGDSALYLCASIYRASGFTDTQYFGPGTRLTVL.

The genes are TRBV30 and TRBJ1-1; D perhaps matches TRBD1 (5 bases). CDR3 length: 14 amino acids. CDR1 and CDR2 (germline): GTSNPN, SVGIG (reference sequence). V lost 2 bases to trimming and J lost 2 bases, with 12 bases between them. The CDR3 nucleotides read TGTGCCTGGAGTCTCTCCGGGACTAACACTGAAGCTTTCTTT. Its protein is CAWSLSGTNTEAFF. The full variable domain, completed using reference TRBV30 and TRBJ1-1, is SQTIHQWPATLVQPVGSPLSLECTVEGTSNPNLYWYRQAAGRGLQLLFYSVGIGQISSEVPQNLSASRPQDRQFILSSKKLLLSDSGFYLCAWSLSGTNTEAFFGQGTRLTVV.